This entry features one TCR beta chain sequence. Its antigen is not yet known. No quality values exist for individual bases; no much larger clone is one base distant. The CDR3 contains 16 residues, cysteine and phenylalanine counted. The CDR3 DNA has 48 bases and is translated from base 1. Libraries were constructed by RT-PCR. The instrument was an Illumina HiSeq 2500. TCRdb itself trimmed the public reads at Q25 with fastp, ran MiXCR and retained productive beta chains. All rows with the same CDR3 protein become a single entry with the most common DNA and genes. In this sample the table shows roughly 700,000 distinct CDR3 sequences, more than 11% of which occur a single time. Of the sample, less than 7% is held by the ten largest clones. This specimen comes from a study of response to subunit inactivated influenza vaccine (dated by TCRdb to 2017 to 2018). Context from the whole study: Deep quantitative profiling of the T cell receptor repertoire was used in the study to follow responses to a trivalent subunit inactivated influenza vaccine.

What the work shows at the level of the full study, not this receptor alone: The authors suggested that each seasonal influenza vaccination may recruit only a limited number of new T cells.

The clonotype was recovered from a man between 50 and 59 years old who received an inactivated influenza vaccine. Donor details come from another sample of the same person, matched by shared clones. In this chain, TRBV21-1 is recombined with TRBJ1-2. TRBV21-1 counts as a pseudogene. Source: PBMCs from blood, taken 14 to 15 days before vaccination. Read as DNA, the sequence is TGTGCCAGCAGCAAAGCGGTCGACGGCCGCGTCAATGGCTACACCTTC. This codes for CASSKAVDGRVNGYTF.